This T cell receptor (beta chain) was captured in a study of T cells after yellow fever vaccination. Study-wide findings and caveats: Overlap between CD4 and CD8 compartments was detected for a small share of clonotypes.

The CDR3 has 15 amino acids. The germline CDR1 and CDR2 sequences are GTSNPN and SVGIG (reference sequence). The V and J ends lost 2 bases and 1 base, in that order; junction bases with no gene match: 3. This clonotype was detected only a few times. Antigen unknown. UMIs were added to TCR cDNA along with a universal primer site when it was made by 5'RACE template switching. In TCRdb, the 5' RACE reads were re-called with MiXCR into one record per CDR3 protein. The sample includes some 300,000 distinct CDR3 sequences, 8.7% of them seen just once. V and J are TRBV30 and TRBJ2-3; TRBD1 agrees at 10 bases. This material consisted of CD4+ T cells sorted from PBMCs, taken 5 days after the yellow fever booster vaccination. The sequence came from a man aged 18 to 30 who received the YFV17D yellow fever vaccine. This CDR3 is CAWSPGTGGTDTQYF. CDR3 bases: TGTGCCTGGAGTCCCGGGACAGGGGGCACAGATACGCAGTATTTT.